This TCR beta chain was retrieved from a study of T-cell reconstitution after alpha-beta-depleted transplantation in children. Study results and caveats: One year after transplant, T-cell counts and diversity came mostly from newly produced T cells.

In germline, CDR1 is SGHDN, CDR2 FVKESK. The germline V and J ends were trimmed by 1 base and 4 bases, with 12 bases remaining between them. This CDR3 is 15 amino acids long. On this clonotype: Its antigen is currently unknown.

Unique molecular identifiers tagged the TCRbeta library. TCRdb re-analysed the PCR reads in MiXCR, keeping a single row per CDR3 protein. The sample comprises about 980,000 distinct CDR3 sequences, under 30% of which are singletons, and over 25% rests with the top ten. The clonotype was recovered from a boy under two years old who had a stem cell transplant for SCID, so the T cells may come from the graft donor. Material: PBMCs, mostly from graft donor cells, obtained 360 days after TCRalphabeta/CD19-depleted stem cell transplant. J is TRBJ2-3 and V is TRBV14; possible D gene TRBD2, 5 bases. The CDR3 region has the DNA TGTGCCAGCAGCCAAGTGGGAGCCTGGGCAGATACGCAGTATTTT. This sequence encodes CASSQVGAWADTQYF.